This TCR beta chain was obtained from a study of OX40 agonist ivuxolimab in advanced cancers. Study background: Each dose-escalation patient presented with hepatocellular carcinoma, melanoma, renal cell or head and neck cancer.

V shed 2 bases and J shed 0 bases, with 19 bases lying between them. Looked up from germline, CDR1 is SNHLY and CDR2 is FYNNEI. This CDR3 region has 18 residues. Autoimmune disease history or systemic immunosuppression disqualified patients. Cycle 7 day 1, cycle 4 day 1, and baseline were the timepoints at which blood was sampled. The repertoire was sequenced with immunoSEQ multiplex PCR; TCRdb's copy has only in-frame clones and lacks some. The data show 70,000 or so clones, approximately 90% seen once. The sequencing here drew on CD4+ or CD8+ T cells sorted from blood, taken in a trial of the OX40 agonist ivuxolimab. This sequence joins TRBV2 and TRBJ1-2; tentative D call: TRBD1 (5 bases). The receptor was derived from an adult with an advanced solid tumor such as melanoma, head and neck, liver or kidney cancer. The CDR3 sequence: CASSESVRGPTSNYGYTF. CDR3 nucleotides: TGTGCCAGCAGTGAAAGCGTGCGGGGCCCCACCTCTAACTATGGCTACACCTTC. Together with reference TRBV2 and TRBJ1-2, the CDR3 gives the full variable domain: EPEVTQTPSHQVTQMGQEVILRCVPISNHLYFYWYRQILGQKVEFLVSFYNNEISEKSEIFDDQFSVERPDGSNFTLKIRSTKLEDSAMYFCASSESVRGPTSNYGYTFGSGTRLTVV.